These T cell receptor beta chains were read from a single sample in a study of persistence of HIV-infected CD4 T cells. Only in-frame clones appear in the TCRdb table, and some are missing; sequencing was by immunoSEQ multiplex PCR. Of over 60,000 clones in the sample, 70% to 75% were seen once. Antigens for these TCRs are unknown. Sequenced material: CD4+ T cells sorted from PBMCs after roughly 17-hour stimulation, taken from a patient who received antiretroviral therapy. Receptor source: an adult man with HIV who was CMV-seropositive. The CDR3 runs from the conserved cysteine through the conserved F or W. D genes are given only for firm matches. Size is omitted from some rows. Given values are once, few, many or a class for expanded clones.

size | D | J | length | V | DNA | CDR3
NA | NA | TRBJ2-7 | 17 | TRBV28 | TGTGCCAGCAGTCTTACCCCCGGGACACAATTCTCCTACGAGCAGTACTTC | CASSLTPGTQFSYEQYF
NA | NA | TRBJ1-2 | 13 | TRBV19 | TGTGCCAGTACCACCGACAGCAACTATGGCTACACCTTC | CASTTDSNYGYTF
once | NA | TRBJ1-1 | 13 | TRBV27 | TGTGCCAGCAGTTTCATGGAGAACACTGAAGCTTTCTTT | CASSFMENTEAFF
NA | NA | TRBJ1-1 | 12 | TRBV12-3/TRBV12-4 | TGTGCCAGCAGTTTAGCTCCTGGTAGAGCTTTCTTT | CASSLAPGRAFF
NA | TRBD1 | TRBJ2-2 | 15 | TRBV7-2 | TGTGCCAGCAGCTCGGGACAGGGTGGCACCGGGGAGCTGTTTTTT | CASSSGQGGTGELFF
NA | TRBD2 | TRBJ2-1 | 12 | TRBV6-2/TRBV6-3 | TGTGCCAGCAGTTACGAAGCGGGGGGCCAGTTCTTC | CASSYEAGGQFF
NA | NA | TRBJ1-3 | 15 | TRBV5-5 | TGTGCCAGCAGCCTGGGGGGGGCTGAAGGAAACACCATATATTTT | CASSLGGAEGNTIYF
few | TRBD1 | TRBJ1-1 | 16 | TRBV7-9 | TGTGCCAGCAGCCCACGTACTGGACAGGGGAGGACTGAAGCTTTCTTT | CASSPRTGQGRTEAFF
NA | NA | TRBJ2-2 | 13 | TRBV9 | TGTGCCAGCGGTCCGGGGAACACCGGGGAGCTGTTTTTT | CASGPGNTGELFF
NA | NA | TRBJ1-2 | 14 | TRBV5-5 | TGTGCCAGCAGCTTGACCAAAGCTAACTATGGCTACACCTTC | CASSLTKANYGYTF
NA | NA | TRBJ1-2 | 15 | TRBV5-1 | TGCGCCAGCAGCTTGACTCAGGCTACTAACTATGGCTACACCTTC | CASSLTQATNYGYTF